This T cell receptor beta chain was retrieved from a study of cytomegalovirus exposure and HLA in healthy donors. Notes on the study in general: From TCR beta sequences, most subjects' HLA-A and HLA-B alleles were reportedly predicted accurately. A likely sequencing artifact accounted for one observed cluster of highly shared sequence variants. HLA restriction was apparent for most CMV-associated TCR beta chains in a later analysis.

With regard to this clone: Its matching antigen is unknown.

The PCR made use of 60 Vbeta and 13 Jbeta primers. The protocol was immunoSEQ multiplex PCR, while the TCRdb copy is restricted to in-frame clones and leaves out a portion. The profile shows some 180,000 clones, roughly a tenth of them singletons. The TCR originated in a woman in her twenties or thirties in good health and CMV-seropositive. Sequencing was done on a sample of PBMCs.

The CDR3 nucleotides read TGCGCCAGCAGCGGCGGACAGTCCTTGTACAATGAGCAGTTCTTC. Amino acid sequence: CASSGGQSLYNEQFF. The rearrangement uses TRBV5-1 and TRBJ2-1; possibly TRBD1 for D (6 bases). Germline V gene sequence: CDR1 SGHRS, CDR2 YFSETQ. The CDR3 totals 15 residues. Trimming cost V 4 bases and J 4 bases, with 15 bases left between them.